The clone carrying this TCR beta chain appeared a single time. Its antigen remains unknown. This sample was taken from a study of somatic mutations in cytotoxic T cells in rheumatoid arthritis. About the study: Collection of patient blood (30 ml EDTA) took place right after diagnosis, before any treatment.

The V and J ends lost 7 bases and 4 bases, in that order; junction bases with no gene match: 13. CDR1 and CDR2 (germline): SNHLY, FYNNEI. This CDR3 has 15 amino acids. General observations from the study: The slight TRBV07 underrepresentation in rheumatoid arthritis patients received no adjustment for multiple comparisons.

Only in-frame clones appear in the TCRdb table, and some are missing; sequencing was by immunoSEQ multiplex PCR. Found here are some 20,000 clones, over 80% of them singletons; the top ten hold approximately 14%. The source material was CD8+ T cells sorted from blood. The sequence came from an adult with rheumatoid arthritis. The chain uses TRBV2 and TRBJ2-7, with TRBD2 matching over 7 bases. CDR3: CASIMSGRGVYEQYF. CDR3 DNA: TGTGCCAGCATTATGTCGGGTCGGGGGGTGTACGAGCAGTACTTC.